This TCR beta chain was identified in a study of blood T cells in healthy people across ages. Germline V gene data show CDR1 as MGHRA and CDR2 as YSYEKL. CDR3 size: 15 residues. Trimming took off 4 bases at V and 1 base at J, with 13 bases between the two ends. This clonotype was detected only a few times. A sample-barcoded 5' primer and a J-beta primer mix were used in a second PCR of roughly 6 to 12 cycles. TCRdb re-called the 5' RACE reads with MiXCR, one entry per CDR3 protein. The sample has about 2 million distinct CDR3 sequences; just under 50% are singletons. Sequencing was carried out using blood. The TCR comes from a woman between 35 and 50 years old in good health. This chain links TRBV4-1 with TRBJ2-5, with D possibly called TRBD1 or TRBD2 (6 bases each). The CDR3 protein is CASSLLKGGQETQYF. The CDR3 DNA reads TGCGCCAGCAGCCTCCTGAAGGGGGGCCAAGAGACCCAGTACTTC.